The clone carrying this T cell receptor beta chain was observed many times. The antigen is unknown. The study amplified TCR beta CDR3 regions using RNA transcripts. HTBI primers served in a first-round RT-PCR, which a second-round multiplex PCR followed. TCRdb re-derived calls from the multiplex PCR reads in MiXCR, one entry per CDR3 protein. Among about 740,000 distinct CDR3 sequences listed, about 44% were seen once. The CDR3 length is 13 residues. Germline V gene sequence: CDR1 SQVTM, CDR2 ANQGSEA. With 4 bases removed from V and 0 bases from J, the gap between germline ends came to 10 bases. Disease in donors with ophthalmopathy had moderate-to-severe activity, CAS ≥3, NOSPECS ≥4 and under 3 months' duration. The data stem from a study of Graves' ophthalmopathy and Graves' hyperthyroidism. Points from the study as a whole: Thyroid clonotypes that were expanded above 0.001 frequency mostly also appeared in blood.

The genes are TRBV29-1 and TRBJ2-7; D uncertain. The sample comprised peripheral blood. The TCR comes from an adult man with Graves' ophthalmopathy. The CDR3 reads CSVGAASSYEQYF. The CDR3 DNA reads as TGCAGCGTTGGGGCGGCAAGCTCCTACGAGCAGTACTTC.